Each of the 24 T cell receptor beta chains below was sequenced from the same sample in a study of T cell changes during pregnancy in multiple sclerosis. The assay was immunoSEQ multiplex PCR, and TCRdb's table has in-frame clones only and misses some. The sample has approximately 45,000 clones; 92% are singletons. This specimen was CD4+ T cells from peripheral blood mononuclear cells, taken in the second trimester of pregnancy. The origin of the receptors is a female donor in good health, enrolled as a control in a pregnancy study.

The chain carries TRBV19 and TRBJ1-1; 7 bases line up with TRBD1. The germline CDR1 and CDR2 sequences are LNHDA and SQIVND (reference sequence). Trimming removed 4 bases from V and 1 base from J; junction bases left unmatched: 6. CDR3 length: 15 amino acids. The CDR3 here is CASSTSGTANTEAFF. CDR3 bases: TGTGCCAGTAGTACCTCCGGGACAGCGAACACTGAAGCTTTCTTT.

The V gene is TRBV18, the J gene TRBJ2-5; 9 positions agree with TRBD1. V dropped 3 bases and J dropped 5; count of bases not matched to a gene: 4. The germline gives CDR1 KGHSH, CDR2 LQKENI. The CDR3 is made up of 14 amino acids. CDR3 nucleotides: TGTGCCAGCTCACCGGGACAGGGTATTGAGACCCAGTACTTC. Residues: CASSPGQGIETQYF.

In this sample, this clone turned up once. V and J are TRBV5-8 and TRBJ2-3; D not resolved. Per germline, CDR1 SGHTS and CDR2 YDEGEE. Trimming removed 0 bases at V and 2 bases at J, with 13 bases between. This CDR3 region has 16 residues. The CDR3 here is CASSLGLFIYTDTQYF. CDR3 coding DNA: TGTGCCAGCAGCTTGGGACTGTTTATATACACAGATACGCAGTATTTT.

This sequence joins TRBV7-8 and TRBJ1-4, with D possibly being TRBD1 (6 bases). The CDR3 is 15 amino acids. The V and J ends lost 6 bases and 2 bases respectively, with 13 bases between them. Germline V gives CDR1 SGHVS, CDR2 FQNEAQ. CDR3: CASSTLQGTNEKLFF. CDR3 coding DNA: TGTGCCAGCAGTACCTTACAGGGTACTAATGAAAAACTGTTTTTT. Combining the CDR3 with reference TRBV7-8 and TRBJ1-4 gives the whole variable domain GAGVSQSPRYKVAKRGQDVALRCDPISGHVSLFWYQQALGQGPEFLTYFQNEAQLDKSGLPSDRFFAERPEGSVSTLKIQRTQQEDSAVYLCASSTLQGTNEKLFFGSGTQLSVL.

The CDR3 DNA reads TGTGCCAGCAGCCGAATTGGCGGAAACACCATATATTTT. It yields the protein CASSRIGGNTIYF. The gene calls are TRBV7-2 and TRBJ1-3; D is ambiguous. The V end lost 5 bases, the J end lost 4 bases, and 9 bases lay between the germline ends. The CDR3 is 13 amino acids. Germline lookup yields CDR1 SGHTA and CDR2 FQGNSA.

CDR3 loop: CASSMETGLTEAFF. The CDR3 DNA reads as TGTGCCAGTAGTATGGAGACAGGGCTAACTGAAGCTTTCTTT. The chain uses TRBV19 and TRBJ1-1, with 7 bases identical to TRBD1. Looked up from germline, CDR1 is LNHDA and CDR2 is SQIVND (reference sequence). With V trimmed by 3 bases and J by 5 bases, 6 bases remained unmatched. The length of the CDR3 is 14 residues.

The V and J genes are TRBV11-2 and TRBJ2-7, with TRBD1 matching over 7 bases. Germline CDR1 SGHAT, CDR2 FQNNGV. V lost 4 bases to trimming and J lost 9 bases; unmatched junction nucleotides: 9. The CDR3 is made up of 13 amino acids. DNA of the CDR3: TGTGCCAGCAGCTCCGACAGGGCCTCGTGGCAGTACTTC. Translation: CASSSDRASWQYF.

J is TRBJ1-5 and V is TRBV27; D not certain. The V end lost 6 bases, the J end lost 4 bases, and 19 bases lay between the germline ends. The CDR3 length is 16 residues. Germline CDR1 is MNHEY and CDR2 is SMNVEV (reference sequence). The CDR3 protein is CASRPSRESRNQPQHF. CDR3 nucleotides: TGTGCCAGCAGACCATCCCGGGAGAGTAGGAATCAGCCCCAGCATTTT.

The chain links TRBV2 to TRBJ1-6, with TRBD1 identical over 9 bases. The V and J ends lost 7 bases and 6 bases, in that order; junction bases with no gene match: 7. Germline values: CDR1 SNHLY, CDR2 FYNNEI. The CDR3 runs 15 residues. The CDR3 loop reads CASTSQGARNSPLHF. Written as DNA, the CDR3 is TGTGCCAGCACCTCACAGGGGGCGCGTAATTCACCCCTCCACTTT. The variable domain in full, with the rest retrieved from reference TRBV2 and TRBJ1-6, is EPEVTQTPSHQVTQMGQEVILRCVPISNHLYFYWYRQILGQKVEFLVSFYNNEISEKSEIFDDQFSVERPDGSNFTLKIRSTKLEDSAMYFCASTSQGARNSPLHFGNGTRLTVT.

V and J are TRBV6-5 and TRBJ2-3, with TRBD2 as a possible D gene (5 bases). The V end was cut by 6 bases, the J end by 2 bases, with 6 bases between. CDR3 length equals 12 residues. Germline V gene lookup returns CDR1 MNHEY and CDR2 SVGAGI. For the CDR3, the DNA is TGTGCCAGCAGCCGGGACACAGATACGCAGTATTTT. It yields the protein CASSRDTDTQYF.

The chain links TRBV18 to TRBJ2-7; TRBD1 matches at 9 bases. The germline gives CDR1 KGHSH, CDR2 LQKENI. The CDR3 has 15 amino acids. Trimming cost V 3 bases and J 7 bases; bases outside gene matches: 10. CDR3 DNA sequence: TGTGCCAGCTCACCGCCGGGACAGGGTCGGCATGAGCAGTACTTC. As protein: CASSPPGQGRHEQYF.

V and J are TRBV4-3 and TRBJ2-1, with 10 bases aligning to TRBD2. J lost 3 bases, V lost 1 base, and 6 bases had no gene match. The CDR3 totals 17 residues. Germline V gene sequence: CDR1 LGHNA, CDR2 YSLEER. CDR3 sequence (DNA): TGCGCCAGCAGCCAAGGGGCGGAGCGGGGGGGCTACAATGAGCAGTTCTTC. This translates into CASSQGAERGGYNEQFF.

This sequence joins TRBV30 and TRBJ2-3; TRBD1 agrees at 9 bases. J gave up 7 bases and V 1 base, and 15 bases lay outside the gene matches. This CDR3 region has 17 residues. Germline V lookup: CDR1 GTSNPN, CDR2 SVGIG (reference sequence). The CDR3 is CAWSDGTAGTGSHTQYF. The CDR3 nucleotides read TGTGCCTGGAGTGATGGAACTGCCGGGACAGGGTCGCATACGCAGTATTTT.

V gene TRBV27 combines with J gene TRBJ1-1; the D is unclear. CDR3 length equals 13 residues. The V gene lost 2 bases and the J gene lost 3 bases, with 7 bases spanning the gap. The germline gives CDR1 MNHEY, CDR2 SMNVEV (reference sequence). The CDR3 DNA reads TGTGCCAGCAGTTTAATGCGGGACACTGAAGCTTTCTTT. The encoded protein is CASSLMRDTEAFF.

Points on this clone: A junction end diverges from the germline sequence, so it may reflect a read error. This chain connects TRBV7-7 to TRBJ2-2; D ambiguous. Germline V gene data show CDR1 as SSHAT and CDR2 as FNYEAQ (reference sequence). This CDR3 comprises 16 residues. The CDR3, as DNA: TGTGCTAGCAGCTTGGGCCGCCAGGTGAACACCGGGGAGCTGTTTTTT. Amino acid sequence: CASSLGRQVNTGELFF.

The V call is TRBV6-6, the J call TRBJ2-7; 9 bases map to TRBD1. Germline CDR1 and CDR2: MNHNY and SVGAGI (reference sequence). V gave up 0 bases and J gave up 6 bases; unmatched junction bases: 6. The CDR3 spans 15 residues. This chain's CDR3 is CASSYSGQGLIEQYF. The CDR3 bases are TGTGCCAGCAGTTACTCGGGACAGGGACTTATCGAGCAGTACTTC.

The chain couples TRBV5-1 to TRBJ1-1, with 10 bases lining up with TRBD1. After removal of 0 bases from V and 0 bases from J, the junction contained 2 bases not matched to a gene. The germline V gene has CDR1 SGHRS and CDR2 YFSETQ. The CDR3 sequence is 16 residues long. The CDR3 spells CASSLGQGAVNTEAFF. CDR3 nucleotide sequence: TGCGCCAGCAGCTTGGGACAGGGGGCGGTGAACACTGAAGCTTTCTTT.

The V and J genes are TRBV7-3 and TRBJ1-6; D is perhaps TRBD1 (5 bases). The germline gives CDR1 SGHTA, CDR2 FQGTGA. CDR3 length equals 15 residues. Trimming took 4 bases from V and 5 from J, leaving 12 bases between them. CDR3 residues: CASSSLGADNSPLHF. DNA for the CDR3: TGTGCCAGCAGCTCCCTAGGGGCCGATAATTCACCCCTCCACTTT. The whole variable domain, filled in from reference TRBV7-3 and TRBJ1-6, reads GAGVSQTPSNKVTEKGKYVELRCDPISGHTALYWYRQSLGQGPEFLIYFQGTGAADDSGLPNDRFFAVRPEGSVSTLKIQRTERGDSAVYLCASSSLGADNSPLHFGNGTRLTVT.

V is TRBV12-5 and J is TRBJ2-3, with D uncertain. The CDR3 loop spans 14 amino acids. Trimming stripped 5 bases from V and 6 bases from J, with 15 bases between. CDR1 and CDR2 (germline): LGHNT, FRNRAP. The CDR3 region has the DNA TGTGCTAGTGGTCCGCGCGGTTCGCGGGATACGCAGTATTTT. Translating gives CASGPRGSRDTQYF. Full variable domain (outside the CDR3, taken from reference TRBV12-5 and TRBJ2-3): DARVTQTPRHKVTEMGQEVTMRCQPILGHNTVFWYRQTMMQGLELLAYFRNRAPLDDSGMPKDRFSAEMPDATLATLKIQPSEPRDSAVYFCASGPRGSRDTQYFGPGTRLTVL.

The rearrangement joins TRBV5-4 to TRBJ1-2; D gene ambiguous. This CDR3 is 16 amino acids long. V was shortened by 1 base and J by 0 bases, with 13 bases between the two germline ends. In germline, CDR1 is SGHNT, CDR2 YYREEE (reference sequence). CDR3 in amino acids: CASSLYRDLTNYGYTF. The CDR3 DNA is TGTGCCAGCAGCTTGTACAGAGACCTAACTAACTATGGCTACACCTTC.

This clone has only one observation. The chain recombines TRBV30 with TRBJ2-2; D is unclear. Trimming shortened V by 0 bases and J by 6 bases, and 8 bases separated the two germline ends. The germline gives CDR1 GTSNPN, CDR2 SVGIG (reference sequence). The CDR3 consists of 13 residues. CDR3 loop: CAWSVLVAGELFF. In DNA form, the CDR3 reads TGTGCCTGGAGTGTACTGGTTGCCGGGGAGCTGTTTTTT.

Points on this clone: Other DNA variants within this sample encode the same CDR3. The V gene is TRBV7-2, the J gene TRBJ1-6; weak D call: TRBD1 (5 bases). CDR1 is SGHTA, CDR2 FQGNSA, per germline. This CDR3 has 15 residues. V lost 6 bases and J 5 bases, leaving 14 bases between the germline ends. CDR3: CASSRNGGNNSPLHF. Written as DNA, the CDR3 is TGTGCCAGCAGTCGGAACGGGGGAAATAATTCACCCCTCCACTTT. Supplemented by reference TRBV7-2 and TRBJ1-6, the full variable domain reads GAGVSQSPSNKVTEKGKDVELRCDPISGHTALYWYRQSLGQGLEFLIYFQGNSAPDKSGLPSDRFSAERTGGSVSTLTIQRTQQEDSAVYLCASSRNGGNNSPLHFGNGTRLTVT.

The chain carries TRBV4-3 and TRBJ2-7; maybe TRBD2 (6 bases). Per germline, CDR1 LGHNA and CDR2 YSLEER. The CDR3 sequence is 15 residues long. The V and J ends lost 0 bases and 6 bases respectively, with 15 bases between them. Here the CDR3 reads CASSQEGGSQGEQYF. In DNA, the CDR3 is TGCGCCAGCAGCCAAGAGGGAGGATCTCAAGGCGAGCAGTACTTC.

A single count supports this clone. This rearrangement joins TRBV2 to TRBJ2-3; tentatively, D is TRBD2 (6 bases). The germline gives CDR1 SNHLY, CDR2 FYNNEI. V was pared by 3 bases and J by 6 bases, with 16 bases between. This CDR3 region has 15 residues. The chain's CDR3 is CASSETVGRGDTQYF. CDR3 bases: TGTGCCAGCAGTGAGACTGTTGGTCGGGGGGATACGCAGTATTTT.